This TCR beta chain was captured in a study of cytomegalovirus exposure and HLA in healthy donors. Overall study context: About 85 million unique TCR sequences came from HLA-typed donors in an early release. Study observations and caveats: Rates of TCR association differed by HLA locus in a later analysis, with DRB1 highest and HLA-C lowest. Later analysis identified a missense DCLRE1C variant that was linked to TCR beta V- and J-gene trimming.

This clone was found a few times. Its antigen is currently unknown. Amplification used 60 Vbeta primers and 13 Jbeta primers. The method was immunoSEQ multiplex PCR; TCRdb's version includes in-frame clones alone and lacks a portion of them. The table records some 190,000 clones, 8.5% to 10% of them present only once. The CDR3 is made up of 12 amino acids. The germline V and J ends were trimmed by 4 bases and 4 bases, with 5 bases remaining between them. Germline CDR1 reads SNHLY; CDR2 reads FYNNEI. What was sequenced was PBMCs. The V call is TRBV2, the J call TRBJ2-1; no firm D call. The sequence was obtained from a woman in her 30s in good health and CMV-seropositive. This CDR3 is CASSALYNEQFF. CDR3 nucleotide sequence: TGTGCCAGCAGTGCTTTGTACAATGAGCAGTTCTTC.